The 10 T cell receptor beta chains reported below all come from one sample, sequenced in a study of shared clonotypes between healthy human individuals. The naive CD8 fraction comprised CD45RO-negative cells positively selected for CCR7 and excluded terminally differentiated effector memory CD45RA+ cells. Using immunoSEQ multiplex PCR, the repertoire was profiled, and TCRdb retains in-frame clones only, with some absent. The sample carries about 2,100,000 clones, about 93% recorded once. The sample was naive CD8+ T cells from PBMCs. All receptors come from a young man in good health. Some clones in this sample may be carry-over from other donors' samples.

This chain links TRBV15 with TRBJ1-3; no reliable D call. The CDR3 is made up of 15 amino acids. The V end lost 6 bases, the J end lost 0 bases, and 12 bases lay between the germline ends. Germline-derived CDR1 and CDR2 are LNHNV and YYDKDF (reference sequence). The CDR3 reads CATSPEGHSGNTIYF. The CDR3 DNA sequence: TGTGCCACCAGTCCCGAGGGTCACTCTGGAAACACCATATATTTT. Together with reference TRBV15 and TRBJ1-3, the CDR3 gives the full variable domain: DAMVIQNPRYQVTQFGKPVTLSCSQTLNHNVMYWYQQKSSQAPKLLFHYYDKDFNNEADTPDNFQSRRPNTSFCFLDIRSPGLGDTAMYLCATSPEGHSGNTIYFGEGSWLTVV.

This clone was recorded once. Distinct nucleotide sequences in the sample also encode this CDR3. The chain carries TRBV9 and TRBJ1-3; 8 bases align to TRBD1. V lost 3 bases, J lost 0 bases, and 2 bases stayed unmatched. This CDR3 is built from 15 residues. Germline loops: CDR1 SGDLS, CDR2 YYNGEE. Written as DNA, the CDR3 is TGTGCCAGCAGCGCAGGGGGCAGCTCTGGAAACACCATATATTTT. Translation: CASSAGGSSGNTIYF.

The chain has TRBV12-5 and TRBJ2-1; the match to TRBD1 covers 9 bases. The CDR3 consists of 14 residues. Germline CDR1 reads LGHNT; CDR2 reads FRNRAP. V was pared by 4 bases and J by 7 bases, with 5 bases of the junction left unmatched. The CDR3 spells CASGSGTGLNEQFF. The CDR3 bases are TGTGCTAGTGGTTCCGGGACAGGGTTGAATGAGCAGTTCTTC.

The rearrangement uses TRBV27 and TRBJ1-5; D gene uncertain. V lost 6 bases and J lost 0, with 15 bases in between. CDR1 and CDR2 from the germline V gene are MNHEY and SMNVEV (reference sequence). The CDR3 extends over 16 amino acids. CDR3 protein: CASRPFLGSSNQPQHF. The CDR3, as DNA: TGTGCCAGCAGACCTTTTTTGGGATCTAGCAATCAGCCCCAGCATTTT.

Only a few counts were recorded for this clone. This chain uses TRBV19 with TRBJ2-1; TRBD1 agrees at 10 bases. Germline lookup yields CDR1 LNHDA and CDR2 SQIVND (reference sequence). This CDR3 region has 14 residues. Germline trimming cut 2 bases from V and 7 bases from J; bases unmatched to any gene: 2. This CDR3 reads CASSIRTGGNEQFF. The CDR3 bases are TGTGCCAGTAGTATAAGGACAGGGGGGAATGAGCAGTTCTTC.

Points on this clone: The same CDR3 can be traced to other DNA sequences in this sample. J is TRBJ2-2 and V is TRBV27; D gene uncertain. Germline CDR1 reads MNHEY; CDR2 reads SMNVEV (reference sequence). The CDR3 has 13 amino acids. The ends were cut back, 2 bases at V and 6 bases at J, with 7 bases in the middle. CDR3 region: CASSLSGSGELFF. The CDR3 DNA sequence: TGTGCCAGCAGTTTAAGTGGTTCCGGGGAGCTGTTTTTT.

The rearrangement joins TRBV29-1 to TRBJ2-7; D is undetermined. V was trimmed by 4 bases and J by 1 base, leaving 20 bases between them. The CDR3 is made up of 16 amino acids. CDR1 is SQVTM, CDR2 ANQGSEA, per germline. CDR3 loop: CSVGDIFPPSSYEQYF. The CDR3 DNA is TGCAGCGTTGGCGACATCTTTCCCCCCTCATCCTACGAGCAGTACTTC.

A word on this clone: The sample holds other DNA sequences that translate to the same CDR3. The V and J genes are TRBV27 and TRBJ2-1; D possibly matches TRBD1 or TRBD2 (5 bases each). Germline V CDR1 and CDR2: MNHEY, SMNVEV (reference sequence). The CDR3 consists of 12 residues. Trimming cost V 2 bases and J 8 bases, with 7 bases left between them. The CDR3 coding sequence is TGTGCCAGCAGTTTAGGGGGACATGAGCAGTTCTTC. Amino acids: CASSLGGHEQFF.

This clone turned up a few times. This specimen includes other DNA sequences encoding the same CDR3. The chain has TRBV30 and TRBJ1-5; D unclear. CDR1 and CDR2 from the germline V gene are GTSNPN and SVGIG (reference sequence). The CDR3 spans 13 residues. With 1 base removed from V and 3 bases from J, the gap between germline ends came to 7 bases. The CDR3 here is CAWSDSYNQPQHF. As DNA, the CDR3 is TGTGCCTGGAGTGACAGCTACAATCAGCCCCAGCATTTT.

A single count supports this clone. This chain links TRBV27 with TRBJ2-7; a weak D match, TRBD2 (7 bases). CDR1 and CDR2 from the germline V gene are MNHEY and SMNVEV (reference sequence). The CDR3 consists of 15 residues. With 3 bases removed from V and 7 bases from J, the gap between germline ends came to 19 bases. The CDR3 protein is CASSLGGREFGEQYF. DNA for the CDR3: TGTGCCAGCAGTTTGGGGGGGCGCGAATTCGGAGAGCAGTACTTC.